The clone carrying this T cell receptor (beta chain) was counted at least ten times. TCRdb ran MiXCR on the 5' RACE reads and lists one entry per CDR3 protein. Here the sample spans around 70,000 distinct CDR3 sequences, roughly 10% being singletons. This sample is part of a study of early T cells in non-severe SARS-CoV-2 infection. At the level of the study: Sequencing targeted bulk RNA from unsorted whole blood, leaving chains unpaired.

This TCR was sampled from an adult who was a healthcare worker with PCR-confirmed SARS-CoV-2 infection or an uninfected control (not recorded which). Sample: whole blood.

The CDR3 region is CASSSFRDGYEQYF. CDR3 bases: TGTGCCAGCAGCTCCTTCCGGGACGGCTACGAGCAGTACTTC. This sequence joins TRBV11-1 and TRBJ2-7; possibly TRBD1 or TRBD2 for D (5 bases each). The germline CDR1 and CDR2 sequences are SGHAT and FQDESV (reference sequence). This CDR3 region has 14 residues. The V end lost 4 bases, the J end lost 3 bases, and 13 bases lay between the germline ends. Filled out from reference TRBV11-1 and TRBJ2-7, the complete variable domain reads EAEVAQSPRYKITEKSQAVAFWCDPISGHATLYWYRQILGQGPELLVQFQDESVVDDSQLPKDRFSAERLKGVDSTLKIQPAELGDSAMYLCASSSFRDGYEQYFGPGTRLTVT.